The 11 T cell receptor beta chains presented below share a single source sample, sequenced in a study of PD-1 blockade in mismatch repair-deficient tumors. The assay was immunoSEQ multiplex PCR, and TCRdb's table has in-frame clones only and misses some. Among 38,000 or so clones listed, 85% were seen once. Here the sequenced sample was peripheral blood, taken roughly 76 weeks after starting pembrolizumab. Source of these receptors: an adult with mismatch repair-deficient cancer.

V is TRBV6-5 and J is TRBJ1-2, with 7 bases matching TRBD1. The CDR3 is made up of 13 amino acids. The V gene's germline CDR1 is MNHEY and CDR2 SVGAGI. With V trimmed by 10 bases and J by 4 bases, 9 bases remained unmatched. Here the CDR3 reads CATYSGQFYGYTF. The CDR3 DNA reads as TGTGCCACATATTCGGGACAGTTCTATGGCTACACCTTC.

V is TRBV20-1 and J is TRBJ2-1, with D uncertain. This CDR3 spans 11 amino acids. Germline-derived CDR1 and CDR2 are DFQATT and SNEGSKA (reference sequence). V was trimmed by 2 bases and J by 5 bases, leaving 4 bases between them. The CDR3 nucleotides are TGCAGTGCTAGAAGTGACAATGAGCAGTTCTTC. Amino acid sequence: CSARSDNEQFF.

This sequence joins TRBV5-1 and TRBJ2-1; 9 nucleotides match TRBD2. Germline CDR1 reads SGHRS; CDR2 reads YFSETQ. J gave up 3 bases and V 1 base, and 5 bases lay outside the gene matches. The CDR3 length is 16 residues. CDR3 bases: TGCGCCAGCAGCTTGTTTAGCGGGGGAAGCTACAATGAGCAGTTCTTC. This encodes CASSLFSGGSYNEQFF.

The chain carries TRBV5-1 and TRBJ1-5; a weak D match, TRBD1 (6 bases). V lost 0 bases and J lost 4, with 11 bases in between. There are 15 residues in the CDR3. CDR1 SGHRS and CDR2 YFSETQ come from the germline V gene. The CDR3 bases are TGCGCCAGCAGCTTGGGACAGGAGGGGAATCAGCCCCAGCATTTT. This codes for CASSLGQEGNQPQHF.

This clone was detected only a few times. The CDR3 sequence: CASSVDSNTEAFF. The DNA of the CDR3 is TGTGCCAGCAGCGTGGATTCGAACACTGAAGCTTTCTTT. This chain links TRBV7-9 with TRBJ1-1; D uncertain. Germline values: CDR1 SEHNR, CDR2 FQNEAQ (reference sequence). V was cut by 5 bases and J by 1 base, with 8 bases left in between. The CDR3 is 13 amino acids.

The genes are TRBV7-8 and TRBJ1-1; 7 bases line up with TRBD1. This CDR3 spans 12 amino acids. CDR1 SGHVS and CDR2 FQNEAQ come from the germline V gene. V shed 2 bases and J 7 bases; nucleotides not matched to a gene: 1. CDR3 in DNA: TGTGCCAGCAGCTTAAGGACAGGTGAAGCTTTCTTT. It is translated as CASSLRTGEAFF. Based on the CDR3 plus reference TRBV7-8 and TRBJ1-1, the full variable domain is GAGVSQSPRYKVAKRGQDVALRCDPISGHVSLFWYQQALGQGPEFLTYFQNEAQLDKSGLPSDRFFAERPEGSVSTLKIQRTQQEDSAVYLCASSLRTGEAFFGQGTRLTVV.

V usage is TRBV19 and J usage is TRBJ1-1; D possibly corresponds to TRBD1 (5 bases). The length of the CDR3 is 14 residues. Germline V gene sequence: CDR1 LNHDA, CDR2 SQIVND (reference sequence). The V and J ends lost 7 bases and 2 bases respectively, with 14 bases between them. CDR3 nucleotide sequence: TGTGCCAGTACATCCCCGGGGCTTAACACTGAAGCTTTCTTT. Protein sequence: CASTSPGLNTEAFF.

V usage is TRBV5-8 and J usage is TRBJ2-1, with D hard to call. The CDR3 contains 13 residues. Trimming stripped 2 bases from V and 4 bases from J, with 7 bases between. Germline-derived CDR1 and CDR2 are SGHTS and YDEGEE. The CDR3 is CASSLGSYNEQFF. The CDR3 DNA reads as TGTGCCAGCAGCTTAGGCAGTTACAATGAGCAGTTCTTC.

The rearrangement joins TRBV5-4 to TRBJ1-2; D not resolved. The CDR3 extends over 13 amino acids. The V and J ends lost 5 bases and 6 bases respectively, with 14 bases between them. Germline CDR1 and CDR2: SGHNT and YYREEE (reference sequence). Here the CDR3 DNA reads TGTGCCAGCAGTCGCTGGGCCGCGGATGGCTACACCTTC. Translation gives CASSRWAADGYTF. Full variable domain (remainder filled in from reference TRBV5-4 and TRBJ1-2): ETGVTQSPTHLIKTRGQQVTLRCSSQSGHNTVSWYQQALGQGPQFIFQYYREEENGRGNFPPRFSGLQFPNYSSELNVNALELDDSALYLCASSRWAADGYTFGSGTRLTVV.

The chain links TRBV9 to TRBJ1-5; D remains ambiguous. The CDR3 runs 14 residues. Germline V lookup: CDR1 SGDLS, CDR2 YYNGEE. V dropped 0 bases and J dropped 2 bases, with 6 bases sitting between them. The CDR3 spells CASSVGSGNQPQHF. CDR3 nucleotide sequence: TGTGCCAGCAGCGTAGGGTCTGGCAATCAGCCCCAGCATTTT.

V and J are TRBV19 and TRBJ1-5, with D maybe TRBD1 (6 bases). From germline, CDR1 is LNHDA and CDR2 SQIVND (reference sequence). With 8 bases removed from V and 3 bases from J, the gap between germline ends came to 17 bases. The CDR3 length is 15 residues. The CDR3 loop reads CASQSGGAINQPQHF. The DNA for the CDR3 is TGTGCCAGTCAAAGCGGGGGGGCTATCAATCAGCCCCAGCATTTT.